The count of the clone carrying this T cell receptor (beta chain) is one. As processed by the authors: Using reference gene primer amplification, nucleated cell counts were estimated. The data were produced by immunoSEQ multiplex PCR, yet TCRdb's version contains in-frame clones alone and is incomplete. From that table come the V and J calls and clone size; the DNA was used to work out D and trimming. The sample shows hundreds of thousands of clones, about 85% of them seen only once. This specimen comes from a study of blood T cell repertoires in COVID-19. Looking at the study overall: Donors in the United States, Italy and Spain gave samples during acute or convalescent COVID-19. T cells, B-cell-depleted T cells, or PBMCs provided the cDNA or gDNA that served as material.

Trimming removed 1 base at V and 8 bases at J, with 20 bases between. Germline V gene data show CDR1 as GTSNPN and CDR2 as SVGIG (reference sequence). The CDR3 contains 16 residues. The chain couples TRBV30 to TRBJ1-4, with D perhaps matching TRBD1 (5 bases). Input material: peripheral blood. This receptor was identified in a human donor in a cohort sampled during active COVID-19. CDR3 in DNA: TGTGCCTGGAGTGGAACAGCTTTGGGGCTAGTCGAAAAACTGTTTTTT. Translating gives CAWSGTALGLVEKLFF.